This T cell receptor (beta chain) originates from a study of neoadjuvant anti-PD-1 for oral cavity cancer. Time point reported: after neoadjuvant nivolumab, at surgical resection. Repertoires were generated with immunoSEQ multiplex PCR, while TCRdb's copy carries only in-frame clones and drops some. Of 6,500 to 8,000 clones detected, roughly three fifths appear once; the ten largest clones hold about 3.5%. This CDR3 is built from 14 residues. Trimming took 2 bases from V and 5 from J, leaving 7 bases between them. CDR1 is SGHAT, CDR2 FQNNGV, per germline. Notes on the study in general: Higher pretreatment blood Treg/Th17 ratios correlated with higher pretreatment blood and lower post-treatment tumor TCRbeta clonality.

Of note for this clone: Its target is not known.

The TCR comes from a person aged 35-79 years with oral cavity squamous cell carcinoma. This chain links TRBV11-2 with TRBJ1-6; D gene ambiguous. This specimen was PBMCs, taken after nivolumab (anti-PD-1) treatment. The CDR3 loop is CASSLLQDNSPLHF. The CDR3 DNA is TGTGCCAGCAGCTTATTGCAGGATAATTCACCCCTCCACTTT.